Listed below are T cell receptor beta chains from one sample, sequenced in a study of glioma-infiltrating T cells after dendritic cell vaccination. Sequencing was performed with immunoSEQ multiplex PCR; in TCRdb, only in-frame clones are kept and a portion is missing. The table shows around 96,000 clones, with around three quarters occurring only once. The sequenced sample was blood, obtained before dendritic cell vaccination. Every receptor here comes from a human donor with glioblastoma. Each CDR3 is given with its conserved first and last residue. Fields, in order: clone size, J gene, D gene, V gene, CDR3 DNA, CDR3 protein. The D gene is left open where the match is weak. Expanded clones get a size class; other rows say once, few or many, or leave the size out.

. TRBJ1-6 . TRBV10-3 TGTGCCATACGGGGGGGAGACTATAATTCACCCCTCCACTTT CAIRGGDYNSPLHF
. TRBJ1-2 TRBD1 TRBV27 TGTGCCAGCAGTTTCTGGACAGGGGAAGGCTACACCTTC CASSFWTGEGYTF
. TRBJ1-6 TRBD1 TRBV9 TGTGCCAGCAGCACAGGGGGTACTAAGGGTTCACCCCTCCACTTT CASSTGGTKGSPLHF
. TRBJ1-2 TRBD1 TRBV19 TGTGCCAGTAGGACTTTAACAGGGGACTATGGCTACACCTTC CASRTLTGDYGYTF
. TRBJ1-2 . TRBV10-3 TGTGCCATCAGTGAGTCTTGGCAGGAATCCTACACCTTC CAISESWQESYTF
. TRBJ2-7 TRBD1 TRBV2 TGTGCCAGCATGAGACAGGGGGCATCCTACGAGCAGTACTTC CASMRQGASYEQYF
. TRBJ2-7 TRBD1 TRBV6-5 TGTGCCAGCAGATCCAGGGGGCAGTTCTACGAGCAGTACTTC CASRSRGQFYEQYF
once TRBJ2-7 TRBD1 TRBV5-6 TGTGCCAGCAGCTTCGGAGCGACAGGGGGGTCTGTATACGAGCAGTACTTC CASSFGATGGSVYEQYF
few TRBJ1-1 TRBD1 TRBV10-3 TGTGCCATCAGTGAGTTTGCCGGGACAGGGGACACTGAGGCTTTCTTT CAISEFAGTGDTEAFF
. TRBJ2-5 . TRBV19 TGTGCCAGTAGTCCGTCGCAGGGGGGTTTAAAGACCCAGTACTTC CASSPSQGGLKTQYF
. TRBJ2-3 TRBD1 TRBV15 TGTGCCACCAGCAGCGGACAGGGGGCCGGGACAGATACGCAGTATTTT CATSSGQGAGTDTQYF
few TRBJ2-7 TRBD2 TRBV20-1 TGCAGTGCGAGACTAGCTATAGAGCAGTACTTC CSARLAIEQYF
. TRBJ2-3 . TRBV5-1 TGCGCCAGCAGCGGCCCGGGAGGCACAGATACGCAGTATTTT CASSGPGGTDTQYF
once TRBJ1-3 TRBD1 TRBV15 TGTGCCACCAACCCACAGGGGACTGGAAACACCATATATTTT CATNPQGTGNTIYF
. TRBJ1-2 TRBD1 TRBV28 TGTGCCACCAGAGGTGGGGGACAGAACTATGGCTACACCTTC CATRGGGQNYGYTF
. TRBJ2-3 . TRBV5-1 TGCGCCAGCAGCTTGGTGCACAAATCCACAGATACGCAGTATTTT CASSLVHKSTDTQYF
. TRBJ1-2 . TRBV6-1 TGTGCCAGCAGTGAAGTGGTACGGAGTGGCTACACCTTC CASSEVVRSGYTF
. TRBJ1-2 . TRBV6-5 TGTGCCAGCAGTGAAGTGGGAACAGGGTGGGGCTACACCTTC CASSEVGTGWGYTF
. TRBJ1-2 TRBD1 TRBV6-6 TGTGCCAGCAGTCACGGGACAGCCTCAAACTATGGCTACACCTTC CASSHGTASNYGYTF
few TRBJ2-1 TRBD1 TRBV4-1 TGCGCCAGCAATCCGGACAGGGGCTATGAGCAGTTCTTC CASNPDRGYEQFF
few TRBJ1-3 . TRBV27 TGTGCCAGCAGTTCAGGGGCCACCATATATTTT CASSSGATIYF
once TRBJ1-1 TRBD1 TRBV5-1 TGCGCCAGCAGCTACCCGACAGGGATGGGGACTGAAGCTTTCTTT CASSYPTGMGTEAFF
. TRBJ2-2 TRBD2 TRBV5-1 TGCGCCAGCAGCTCGGGACCGGGAGGCGGGGAGCTGTTTTTT CASSSGPGGGELFF
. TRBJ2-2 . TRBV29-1 TGCAGTCTTTCTAGAATACGGCCCGGGGAGCTGTTTTTT CSLSRIRPGELFF
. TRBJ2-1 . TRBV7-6 TGTGCCAGCAGCCCACGGGACTGGGGGGTCAACAATGAGCAGTTCTTC CASSPRDWGVNNEQFF
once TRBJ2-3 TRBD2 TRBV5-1 TGCGCCAGCAGCTTGAAAACCAGCGGGGGGGGAGGAGATACGCAGTATTTT CASSLKTSGGGGDTQYF
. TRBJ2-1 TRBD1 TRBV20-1 TGCAGTGCAGGGACAGGGGATGAGCAGTTCTTC CSAGTGDEQFF
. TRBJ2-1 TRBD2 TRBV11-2 TGTGCCAGCAGCTTGGGACTAGCGGGAGGTACGGGGCAGTTCTTC CASSLGLAGGTGQFF
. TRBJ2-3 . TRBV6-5 TGTGCCAGCAGCATAAGGGCAGGGACAGATACGCAGTATTTT CASSIRAGTDTQYF
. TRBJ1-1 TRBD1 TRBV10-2 TGCGCCAGCCACAGGGGGCATGACACTGAAGCTTTCTTT CASHRGHDTEAFF
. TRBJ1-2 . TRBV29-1 TGCAGCGCCCGCCGAGGGGGGGCAGATGGCTACACCTTC CSARRGGADGYTF
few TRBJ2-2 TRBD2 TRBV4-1 TGCGCCAGCAGCCATAGGACTAGCGGGGATGAGAACACCGGGGAGCTGTTTTTT CASSHRTSGDENTGELFF
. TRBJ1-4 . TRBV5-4 TGTGCCAGCAGCTTTGGTCCGGAGTCTGAAAAACTGTTTTTT CASSFGPESEKLFF
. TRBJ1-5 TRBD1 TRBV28 TGTGCCAGCAGGAAACAGGGGGAGGGCAATCAGCCCCAGCATTTT CASRKQGEGNQPQHF
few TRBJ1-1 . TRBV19 TGTGCCAGTAGCTATATAAACACTGAAGCTTTCTTT CASSYINTEAFF
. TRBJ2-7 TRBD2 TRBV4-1 TGCGCCAGCAGCCTGTCAGCTAGCGGGGGCTACGAGCAGTACTTC CASSLSASGGYEQYF
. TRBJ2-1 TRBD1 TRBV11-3 TGTGCCAGCAGCCCGACAGGGGGCAACTTCGGTGAGCAGTTCTTC CASSPTGGNFGEQFF
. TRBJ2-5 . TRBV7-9 TGTGCCAGCAGCTTAATAATTGGACAGTCGCAGACCCAGTACTTC CASSLIIGQSQTQYF
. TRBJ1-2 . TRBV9 TGTGCCAGCAGTTTCAGGGTGGACGGGGAGGGCTGCACCTTC CASSFRVDGEGCTF
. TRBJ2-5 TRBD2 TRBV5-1 TGCGCCAGCAGTATTGGCGGGAGTCAAGAGACCCAGTACTTC CASSIGGSQETQYF
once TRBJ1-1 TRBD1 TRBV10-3 TGTGCCATCAGCGACAGAACGCGGACAGGGGGTAGGACTGAAGCTTTCTTT CAISDRTRTGGRTEAFF
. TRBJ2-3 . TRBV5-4 TGTGCCAGCGGCGGACTCTGGACTGACACAGATACGCAGTATTTT CASGGLWTDTDTQYF
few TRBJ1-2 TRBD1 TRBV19 TGTGCCAGTATGAGGACAGGCCCCTATGGCTACACCTTC CASMRTGPYGYTF
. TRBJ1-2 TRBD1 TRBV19 TGTGCCAGTAGTATAGGGACCGGACAGGGAGACTATGGCTACACCTTC CASSIGTGQGDYGYTF
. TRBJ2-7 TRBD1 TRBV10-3 TGTGCCATCAGGGGACAGTCTTACGAGCAGTACTTC CAIRGQSYEQYF
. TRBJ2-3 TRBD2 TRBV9 TGTGCCAGCAGCGGGCGGGGGGGCTGGGACACAGATACGCAGTATTTT CASSGRGGWDTDTQYF
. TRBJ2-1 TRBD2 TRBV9 TGTGCCAGCAGCCGCGGGGGGGCGCGGGGGCAGTTCTTC CASSRGGARGQFF
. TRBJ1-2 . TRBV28 TGTGCCAGCAGTTCGGGATCCTACAATGGCTACACCTTC CASSSGSYNGYTF
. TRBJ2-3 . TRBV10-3 TGTGCCATCAGTGAGTCGGACTCGGGGAGCACAGATACGCAGTATTTT CAISESDSGSTDTQYF
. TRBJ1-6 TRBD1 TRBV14 TGTGCCAGCAGCCGGACAGGGGGCGGTAATTCACCCCTCCACTTT CASSRTGGGNSPLHF
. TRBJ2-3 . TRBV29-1 TGCAGCGTGGCAGGGGCAGATACGCAGTATTTT CSVAGADTQYF
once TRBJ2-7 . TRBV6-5 TGTGCCAGCGGAGGTCCAAACTCCTACGAGCAGTACTTC CASGGPNSYEQYF
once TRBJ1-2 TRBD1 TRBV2 TGTGCCAGCAGTGAAAGGACAGGGTATGGCTACACCTTC CASSERTGYGYTF